This record covers a single T cell receptor (beta chain). Its specificity is not known. Method: immunoSEQ multiplex PCR; TCRdb's copy keeps in-frame clones and lacks some. This sample has around 150,000 clones, with 80% to 95% found just once. The data were taken from a study of T cell responses to AZD1222 COVID-19 vaccine. Study results and limitations: The study found Spike-specific TCR breadth and depth rose after two AZD1222 doses. In all cases, repertoires were sampled only after the peak T cell response.

V was clipped by 9 bases and J by 3 bases; unmatched bases: 9. The CDR3 contains 14 residues. CDR1 and CDR2 from the germline V gene are MNHEY and SMNVEV (reference sequence). The receptor comes from an adult who received the AZD1222 COVID-19 vaccine. The chain carries TRBV27 and TRBJ2-7; 9 bases fit TRBD1. Sequenced here: peripheral blood, sampled 28 days after the second AZD1222 dose. The DNA of the CDR3 is TGTGCCAGACATACCGGGACAGGGAACTACGAGCAGTACTTC. Translated, it gives CARHTGTGNYEQYF.